This note documents a single T cell receptor (beta chain) sequence. This specimen belongs to a study of T cell responses to AZD1222 COVID-19 vaccine. Repertoires were generated with immunoSEQ multiplex PCR, while TCRdb's copy carries only in-frame clones and drops some. The top ten hold 18% of the sample, which has some 140,000 clones, over 85% seen once. The CDR3 covers 13 residues. Germline-derived CDR1 and CDR2 are SEHNR and FQNEAQ (reference sequence). With 5 bases removed from V and 7 bases from J, the gap between germline ends came to 14 bases. The receptor was derived from an adult in good health. This specimen was peripheral blood, taken on day 0 of AZD1222 vaccination. The J gene is TRBJ2-5, the V gene TRBV7-9; unclear D gene. CDR3 in amino acids: CASSTPGGGTQYF. CDR3 in DNA: TGTGCCAGCAGCACCCCGGGTGGCGGGACCCAGTACTTC.